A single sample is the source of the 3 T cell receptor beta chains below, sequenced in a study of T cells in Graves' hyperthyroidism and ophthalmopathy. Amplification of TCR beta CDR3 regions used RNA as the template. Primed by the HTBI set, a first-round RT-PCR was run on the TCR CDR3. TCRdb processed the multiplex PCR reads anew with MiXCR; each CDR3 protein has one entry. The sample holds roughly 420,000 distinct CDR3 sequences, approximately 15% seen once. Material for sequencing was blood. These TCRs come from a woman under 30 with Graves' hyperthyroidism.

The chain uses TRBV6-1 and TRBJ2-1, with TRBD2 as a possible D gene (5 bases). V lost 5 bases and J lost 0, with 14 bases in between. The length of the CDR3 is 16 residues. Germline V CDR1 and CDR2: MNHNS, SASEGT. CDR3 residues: CASSSPMGSSYNEQFF. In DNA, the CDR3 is TGTGCCAGCAGTAGCCCTATGGGGAGCTCCTACAATGAGCAGTTCTTC.

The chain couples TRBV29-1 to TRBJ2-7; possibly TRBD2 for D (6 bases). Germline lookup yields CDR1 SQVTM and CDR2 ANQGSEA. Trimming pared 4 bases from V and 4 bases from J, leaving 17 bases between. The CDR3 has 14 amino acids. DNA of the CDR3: TGCAGCGTTGGGGCGTCGCGGGGAACTTACGAGCAGTACTTC. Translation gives CSVGASRGTYEQYF.

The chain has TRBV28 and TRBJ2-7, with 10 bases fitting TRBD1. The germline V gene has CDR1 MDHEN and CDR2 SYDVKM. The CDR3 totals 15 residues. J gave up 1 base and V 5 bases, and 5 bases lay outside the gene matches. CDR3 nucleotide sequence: TGTGCCAGCAGTGGGGGGACAGGGGTGTCCTACGAGCAGTACTTC. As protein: CASSGGTGVSYEQYF.